Listed below are T cell receptor beta chains from one sample, sequenced in a study of T cells in tumors and immune-related adverse events. Sequencing was performed with immunoSEQ multiplex PCR; in TCRdb, only in-frame clones are kept and a portion is missing. The table records about 22,000 clones, around nine tenths of them present only once. Sequenced material: lymph node tissue, taken from a patient treated with anti-PD-1 therapy. The receptors were gathered from a female donor with metastatic renal cell carcinoma. CDR3s include the opening cysteine and the closing phenylalanine or tryptophan. A D gene is named only where the DNA matches it firmly. Some rows mark clone size as missing; the rest say once, few, many or name a class of expanded clone.

TRBJ2-2,TRBV5-4,.,.,TGTGCCAGCAGCTTGGCCATGGCCGGGGAGCTGTTTTTT,CASSLAMAGELFF
TRBJ1-2,TRBV5-6,.,.,TGTGCCAGCAGCTTGGTCATCCAGAGGACGGAGGGATATGGCTACACCTTC,CASSLVIQRTEGYGYTF
TRBJ2-1,TRBV5-1,TRBD2,.,TGCGCCAGCAGCGTGATGGCTAGCGGGACCTACAATGAGCAGTTCTTC,CASSVMASGTYNEQFF
TRBJ2-2,TRBV14,.,.,TGTGCCAGCAGCCAAGGCGGGGCTTATAGGTCCGGGGAGCTGTTTTTT,CASSQGGAYRSGELFF
TRBJ1-5,TRBV14,.,.,TGTGCCAGCAGCCAATCCAGGGATCAGCCCCAGCATTTT,CASSQSRDQPQHF
TRBJ2-3,TRBV10-3,.,.,TGTGCCACCGGGACTACAGATACGCAGTATTTT,CATGTTDTQYF
TRBJ1-2,TRBV28,.,.,TGTGCCAGCAGTCGAGCTTTCGCTAACTATGGCTACACCTTC,CASSRAFANYGYTF
TRBJ2-2,TRBV5-4,.,.,TGTGCCAGTAATCGGCACGCGAACACCGGGGAGCTGTTTTTT,CASNRHANTGELFF
TRBJ2-3,TRBV5-1,TRBD2,.,TGCGCCAGCAGCTTGGAGCGGGAGGGCACAGATACGCAGTATTTT,CASSLEREGTDTQYF
TRBJ2-1,TRBV15,.,.,TGTGCCACCAGCTTAGCCGGGACTGGCTACAATGAGCAGTTCTTC,CATSLAGTGYNEQFF
TRBJ2-6,TRBV5-4,.,few,TGTGCCAGCAGCTTGGCGGTAGGCAGCTCCTCTGGGGCCAACGTCCTGACTTTC,CASSLAVGSSSGANVLTF
TRBJ1-1,TRBV5-4,.,.,TGTGCCAGCAGCGCAACTTGGGACGCTGAAGCTTTCTTT,CASSATWDAEAFF
TRBJ2-1,TRBV19,TRBD1,.,TGTGCCAGTAGTCCCGACAGGGGTATGAAAAGAGAGCAGTTCTTC,CASSPDRGMKREQFF
TRBJ2-7,TRBV11-2,.,.,TGTGCCAGCAGCTTAGGTGCACGTCGGAACGAGCAGTACTTC,CASSLGARRNEQYF
TRBJ1-6,TRBV19,.,.,TGTGCCAGTACATCATTTAATTCACCCCTCCACTTT,CASTSFNSPLHF
TRBJ1-6,TRBV10-1,.,.,TGCGCCAGCAGTGTAATCCGGGGACCCTCAAATTCACCCCTCCACTTT,CASSVIRGPSNSPLHF
TRBJ1-1,TRBV5-8,.,.,TGTGCCAGCAGCTTGGGGCAGGGTTCAATCGTGAACACTGAAGCTTTCTTT,CASSLGQGSIVNTEAFF
TRBJ1-1,TRBV28,.,.,TGTGCCAGCAGTTTATGGCAGAGCACTGAAGCTTTCTTT,CASSLWQSTEAFF
TRBJ1-3,TRBV10-2,.,.,TGCGCCAGCAGTGAGCGGGCAGGGGTCAGCTCTGGAAACACCATATATTTT,CASSERAGVSSGNTIYF
TRBJ2-3,TRBV5-4,TRBD2,.,TGTGCCAGCAGCCTTGGACTAGAGTTTACAGATACGCAGTATTTT,CASSLGLEFTDTQYF
TRBJ1-3,TRBV7-8,.,.,TGTGCCAGCAGCTTAGACGTTCAAGACTCTGGAAACACCATATATTTT,CASSLDVQDSGNTIYF
TRBJ2-1,TRBV5-8,.,.,TGTGCCGCCCCGACGGGCACTAATCCCTACAATGAGCAGTTCTTC,CAAPTGTNPYNEQFF
TRBJ2-5,TRBV16,TRBD2,.,TGTGCCAGCAGCCCTGCGGGGCTAGCGGGGGGGAAGACCCAGTACTTC,CASSPAGLAGGKTQYF
TRBJ1-1,TRBV7-9,.,.,TGTGCCAGCAGCAGTCACCAGGGAGACAGGAGAGGGAACACTGAAGCTTTCTTT,CASSSHQGDRRGNTEAFF
TRBJ2-7,TRBV5-5,TRBD2,.,TGTGCCAGCAGCTTGGAACTAGCGGGAGGCTACGAGCAGTACTTC,CASSLELAGGYEQYF
TRBJ2-3,TRBV6-1,.,once,TGTGCCAGCAGTGGAGGACAGACAGATACGCAGTATTTT,CASSGGQTDTQYF
TRBJ2-5,TRBV4-3,TRBD1,.,TGCGCCAGCAGCCGGGTCGGACAGGGCGAGACCCAGTACTTC,CASSRVGQGETQYF
TRBJ2-1,TRBV5-1,.,.,TGCGCCAGCAGCTTAAGGGTCAATGAGCAGTTCTTC,CASSLRVNEQFF
TRBJ2-3,TRBV7-8,.,.,TGTGCCAGCAGCAAATACGGCCTTATAGGGAAGGGGAGCACAGATACGCAGTATTTT,CASSKYGLIGKGSTDTQYF
TRBJ2-7,TRBV28,TRBD1,.,TGTGCCAGCAGTTACCCCCTTACAGGGGTCTCACCTGCCTACGAGCAGTACTTC,CASSYPLTGVSPAYEQYF
TRBJ1-1,TRBV30,TRBD1,.,TGTGCCTGGAGTATCCGACAGGGCGACACTGAAGCTTTCTTT,CAWSIRQGDTEAFF
TRBJ2-3,TRBV11-2,.,once,TGTGCCAGCAGCTTAGGCAGGGAAACAGATACGCAGTATTTT,CASSLGRETDTQYF
TRBJ2-7,TRBV5-1,TRBD2,.,TGCGCCAGCAGCTTAGGACTAGCTGGGTACAACGAGCAGTACTTC,CASSLGLAGYNEQYF
TRBJ1-2,TRBV6-4,.,.,TGTGCCAGCAGGGACTTGGCGGGATCGAAAGGCTACACCTTC,CASRDLAGSKGYTF
TRBJ1-1,TRBV6-4,TRBD1,.,TGTGCCAGCAGACGGACAGGGAACACTGAAGCTTTCTTT,CASRRTGNTEAFF
TRBJ2-7,TRBV10-3,.,.,TGTGCCATCAGTGAGTCGGCATTGACAAGCTCCTACGAGCAGTACTTC,CAISESALTSSYEQYF
TRBJ2-5,TRBV7-9,.,.,TGTGCCAGCAGCCGACTAGTGGGGAGGGAGACCCAGTACTTC,CASSRLVGRETQYF
TRBJ2-5,TRBV7-7,.,.,TGTGCCAGCAGCTTAGTCTGGAGGGAGACCCAGTACTTC,CASSLVWRETQYF
TRBJ2-3,TRBV7-2,.,once,TGTGCCAGCAGCCTAGGGGTTAATACGCAGTATTTT,CASSLGVNTQYF
TRBJ1-3,TRBV19,.,.,TGTGCCAGTACCCTAGGCGGCGGAGCTGGAAACACCATATATTTT,CASTLGGGAGNTIYF
TRBJ1-3,TRBV14,.,.,TGTGCCAGCAGCCAAACCAGATTCTCTGGAAACACCATATATTTT,CASSQTRFSGNTIYF
TRBJ1-3,TRBV6-5,TRBD1,.,TGTGCCAGCAGTTCCCGACAGGGTAGCAACACCATATATTTT,CASSSRQGSNTIYF
TRBJ2-2,TRBV5-1,.,.,TGCGCCAGCAGCTTGAACACCGGGGAGCTGTTTTTT,CASSLNTGELFF
TRBJ1-1,TRBV11-1,TRBD1,.,TGTGCCAGCAGCTTTGGACAGGGAACCACTGAAGCTTTCTTT,CASSFGQGTTEAFF
TRBJ1-2,TRBV25-1,.,few,TGTGCCAGCAGTGGGGCTATTGGCTACACCTTC,CASSGAIGYTF
TRBJ2-2,TRBV5-4,.,few,TGTGCCAGCAGCCGCGTTGGGGGGGAGCTGTTTTTT,CASSRVGGELFF
TRBJ2-5,TRBV2,.,.,TGTGCCAGCCTAGGGATTAGGGGGGTACAAGAGACCCAGTACTTC,CASLGIRGVQETQYF
TRBJ1-1,TRBV11-1,.,.,TGTGCCAGCAGCTTAGAGCCAAACACTGAAGCTTTCTTT,CASSLEPNTEAFF